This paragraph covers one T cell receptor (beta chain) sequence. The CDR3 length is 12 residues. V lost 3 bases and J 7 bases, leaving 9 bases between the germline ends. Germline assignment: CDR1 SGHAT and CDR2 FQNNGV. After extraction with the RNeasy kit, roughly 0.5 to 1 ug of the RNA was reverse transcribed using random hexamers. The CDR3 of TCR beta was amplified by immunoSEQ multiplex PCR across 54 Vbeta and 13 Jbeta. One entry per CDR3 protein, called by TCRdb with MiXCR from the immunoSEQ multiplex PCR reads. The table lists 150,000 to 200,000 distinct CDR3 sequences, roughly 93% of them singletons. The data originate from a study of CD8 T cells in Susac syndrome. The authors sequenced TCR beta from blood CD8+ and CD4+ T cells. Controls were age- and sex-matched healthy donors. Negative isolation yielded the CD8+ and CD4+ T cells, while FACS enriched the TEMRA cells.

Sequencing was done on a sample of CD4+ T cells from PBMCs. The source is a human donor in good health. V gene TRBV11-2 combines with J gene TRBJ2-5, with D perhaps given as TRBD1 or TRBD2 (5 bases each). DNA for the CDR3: TGTGCCAGCAGCTTCGGGACGGGGACCCAGTACTTC. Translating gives CASSFGTGTQYF. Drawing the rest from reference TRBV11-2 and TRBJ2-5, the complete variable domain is EAGVAQSPRYKIIEKRQSVAFWCNPISGHATLYWYQQILGQGPKLLIQFQNNGVVDDSQLPKDRFSAERLKGVDSTLKIQPAKLEDSAVYLCASSFGTGTQYFGPGTRLLVL.